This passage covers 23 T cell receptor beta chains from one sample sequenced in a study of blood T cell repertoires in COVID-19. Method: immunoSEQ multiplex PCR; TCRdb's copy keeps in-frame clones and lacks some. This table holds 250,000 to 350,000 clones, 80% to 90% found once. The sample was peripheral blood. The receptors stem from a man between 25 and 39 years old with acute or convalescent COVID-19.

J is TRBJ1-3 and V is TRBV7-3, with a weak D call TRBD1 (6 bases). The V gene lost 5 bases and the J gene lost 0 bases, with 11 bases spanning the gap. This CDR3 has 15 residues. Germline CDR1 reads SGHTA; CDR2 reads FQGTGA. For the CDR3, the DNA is TGTGCCAGCAGCCTTGGACAGCGCTCTGGAAACACCATATATTTT. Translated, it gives CASSLGQRSGNTIYF.

CDR3 DNA sequence: TGTGCAAGTCGCTTAGCGGGAGGGAGTTCCTCCTACGAGCAGTACTTC. Translating gives CASRLAGGSSSYEQYF. The V call is TRBV12-2, the J call TRBJ2-7; TRBD2 is the table's D call and was not checked against the DNA. TRBV12-2 is reported as a pseudogene. The CDR3 is 16 amino acids.

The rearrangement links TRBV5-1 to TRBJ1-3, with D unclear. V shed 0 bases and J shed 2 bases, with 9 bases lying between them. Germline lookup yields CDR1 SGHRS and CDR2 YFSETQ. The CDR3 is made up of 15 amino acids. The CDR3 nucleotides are TGCGCCAGCAGCTTGGCGGGGAGTCCTGGAAACACCATATATTTT. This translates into CASSLAGSPGNTIYF. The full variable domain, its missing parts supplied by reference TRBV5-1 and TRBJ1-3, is KAGVTQTPRYLIKTRGQQVTLSCSPISGHRSVSWYQQTPGQGLQFLFEYFSETQRNKGNFPGRFSGRQFSNSRSEMNVSTLELGDSALYLCASSLAGSPGNTIYFGEGSWLTVV.

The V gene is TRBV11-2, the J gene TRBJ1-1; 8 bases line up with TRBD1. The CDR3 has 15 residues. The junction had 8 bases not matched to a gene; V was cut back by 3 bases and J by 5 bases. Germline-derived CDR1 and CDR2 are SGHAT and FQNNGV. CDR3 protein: CASSFPGGRGTEAFF. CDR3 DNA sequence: TGTGCCAGCAGCTTTCCAGGGGGCCGGGGTACTGAAGCTTTCTTT. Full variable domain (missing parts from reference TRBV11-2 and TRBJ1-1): EAGVAQSPRYKIIEKRQSVAFWCNPISGHATLYWYQQILGQGPKLLIQFQNNGVVDDSQLPKDRFSAERLKGVDSTLKIQPAKLEDSAVYLCASSFPGGRGTEAFFGQGTRLTVV.

The CDR3: CASSLTSGSTDTQYF. The CDR3 DNA follows: TGCGCCAGCAGCTTGACTAGCGGGAGCACAGATACGCAGTATTTT. V usage is TRBV5-1 and J usage is TRBJ2-3; TRBD2 matches 9 bases. Germline CDR1 and CDR2: SGHRS and YFSETQ. J gave up 0 bases and V 1 base, and 0 bases lay outside the gene matches. The CDR3 totals 15 residues.

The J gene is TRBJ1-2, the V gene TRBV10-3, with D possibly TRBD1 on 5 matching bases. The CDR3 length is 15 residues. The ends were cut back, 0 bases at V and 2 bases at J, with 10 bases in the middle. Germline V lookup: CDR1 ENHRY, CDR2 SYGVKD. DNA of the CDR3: TGTGCCATCAGTGAGTCGAACAGGAGAAACTATGGCTACACCTTC. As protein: CAISESNRRNYGYTF.

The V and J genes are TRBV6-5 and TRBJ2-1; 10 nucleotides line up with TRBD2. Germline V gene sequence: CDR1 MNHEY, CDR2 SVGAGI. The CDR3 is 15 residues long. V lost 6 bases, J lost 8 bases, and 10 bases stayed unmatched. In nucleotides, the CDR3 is TGTGCCAGCAGGGATGGTAGCGGGAGGTACCATGAGCAGTTCTTC. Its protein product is CASRDGSGRYHEQFF.

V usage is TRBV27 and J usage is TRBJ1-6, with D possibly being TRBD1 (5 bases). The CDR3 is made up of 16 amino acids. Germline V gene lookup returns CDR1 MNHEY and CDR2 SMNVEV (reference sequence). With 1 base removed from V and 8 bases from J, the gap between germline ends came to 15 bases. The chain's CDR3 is CASSLYRGREDSPLHF. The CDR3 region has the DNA TGTGCCAGCAGTTTATACCGGGGGAGAGAGGATTCACCCCTCCACTTT.

The CDR3 is CAWSAGDNSPLHF. The CDR3 DNA is TGTGCCTGGAGTGCCGGGGATAATTCACCCCTCCACTTT. This rearrangement joins TRBV30 to TRBJ1-6; no reliable D call. Germline V gives CDR1 GTSNPN, CDR2 SVGIG (reference sequence). This CDR3 region has 13 residues. The V end was cut by 1 base, the J end by 5 bases, with 6 bases between.

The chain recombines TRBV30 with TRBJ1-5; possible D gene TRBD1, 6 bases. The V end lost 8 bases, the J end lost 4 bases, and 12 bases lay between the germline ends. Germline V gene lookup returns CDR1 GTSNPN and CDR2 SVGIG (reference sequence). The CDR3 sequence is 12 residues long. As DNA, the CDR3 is TGTGCCGCACAGGGAGCTAATCAGCCCCAGCATTTT. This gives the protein CAAQGANQPQHF.

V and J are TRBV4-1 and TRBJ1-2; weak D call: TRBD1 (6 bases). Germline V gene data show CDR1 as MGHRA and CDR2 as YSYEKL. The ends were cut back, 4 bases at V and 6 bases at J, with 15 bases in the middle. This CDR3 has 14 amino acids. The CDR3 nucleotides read TGCGCCAGCAGCCTACTCGGACAGCTCCATGGCTACACCTTC. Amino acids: CASSLLGQLHGYTF.

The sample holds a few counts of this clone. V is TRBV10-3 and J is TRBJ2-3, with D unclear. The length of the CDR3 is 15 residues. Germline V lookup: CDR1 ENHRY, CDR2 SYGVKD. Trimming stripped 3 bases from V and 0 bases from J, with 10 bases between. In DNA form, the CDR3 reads TGTGCCATCAGTGAATGGCAGGCCAGCACAGATACGCAGTATTTT. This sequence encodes CAISEWQASTDTQYF.

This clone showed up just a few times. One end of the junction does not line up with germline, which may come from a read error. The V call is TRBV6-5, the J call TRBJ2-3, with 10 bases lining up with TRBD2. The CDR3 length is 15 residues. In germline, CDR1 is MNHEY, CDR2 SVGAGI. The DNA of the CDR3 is TGTGCCAGCAGTTCACGGACTAGCGGCACAAATACGCAGTATTTT. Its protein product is CASSSRTSGTNTQYF.

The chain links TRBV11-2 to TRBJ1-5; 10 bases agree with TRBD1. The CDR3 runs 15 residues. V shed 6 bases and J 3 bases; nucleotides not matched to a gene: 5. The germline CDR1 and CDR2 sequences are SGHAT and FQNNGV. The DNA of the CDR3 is TGTGCCAGCAGTCAAGACAGGGGGCCCAATCAGCCCCAGCATTTT. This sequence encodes CASSQDRGPNQPQHF.

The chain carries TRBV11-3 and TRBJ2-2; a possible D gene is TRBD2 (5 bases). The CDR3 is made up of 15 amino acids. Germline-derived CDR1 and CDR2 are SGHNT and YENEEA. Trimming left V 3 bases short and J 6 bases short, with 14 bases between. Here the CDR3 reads CASSFGSTEAGELFF. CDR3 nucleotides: TGTGCCAGCAGCTTTGGTTCCACGGAGGCCGGGGAGCTGTTTTTT.

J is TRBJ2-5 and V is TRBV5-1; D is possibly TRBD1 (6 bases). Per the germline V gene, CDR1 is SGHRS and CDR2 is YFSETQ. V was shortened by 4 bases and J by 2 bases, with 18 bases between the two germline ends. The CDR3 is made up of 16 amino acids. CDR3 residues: CASSSPPRGPQETQYF. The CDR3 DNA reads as TGCGCCAGCAGCAGCCCGCCCAGGGGCCCTCAAGAGACCCAGTACTTC.

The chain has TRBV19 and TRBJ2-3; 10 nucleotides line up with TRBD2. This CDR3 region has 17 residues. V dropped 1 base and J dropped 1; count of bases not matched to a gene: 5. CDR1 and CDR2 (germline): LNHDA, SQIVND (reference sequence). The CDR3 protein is CASSIGTGTSGTDTQYF. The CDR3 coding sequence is TGTGCCAGTAGTATAGGGACCGGGACTAGCGGCACAGATACGCAGTATTTT.

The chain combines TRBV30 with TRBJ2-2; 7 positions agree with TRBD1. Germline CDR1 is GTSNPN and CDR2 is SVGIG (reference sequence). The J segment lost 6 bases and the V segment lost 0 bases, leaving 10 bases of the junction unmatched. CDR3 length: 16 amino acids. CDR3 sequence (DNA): TGTGCCTGGAGTGTACCGGACAGGACCTTTTCCGGGGAGCTGTTTTTT. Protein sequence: CAWSVPDRTFSGELFF.

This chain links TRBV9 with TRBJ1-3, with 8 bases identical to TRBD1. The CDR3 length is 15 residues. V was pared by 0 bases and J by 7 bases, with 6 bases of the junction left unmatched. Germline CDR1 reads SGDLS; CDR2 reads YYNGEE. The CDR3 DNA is TGTGCCAGCAGCGTAGCCGGACAGGGTAGGAACACCATATATTTT. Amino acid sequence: CASSVAGQGRNTIYF.

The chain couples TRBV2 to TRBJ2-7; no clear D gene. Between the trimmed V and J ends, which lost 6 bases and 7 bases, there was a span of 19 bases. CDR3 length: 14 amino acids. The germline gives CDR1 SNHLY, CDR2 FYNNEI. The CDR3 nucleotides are TGTGCCAGCAGCCCCCTGCGAAGTGACGGGGAGCAGTACTTC. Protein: CASSPLRSDGEQYF.

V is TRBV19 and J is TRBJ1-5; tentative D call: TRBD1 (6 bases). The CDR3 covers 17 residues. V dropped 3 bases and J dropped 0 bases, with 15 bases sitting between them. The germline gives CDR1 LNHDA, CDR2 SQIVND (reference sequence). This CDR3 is CASSMGGGRDSNQPQHF. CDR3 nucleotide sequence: TGTGCCAGTAGTATGGGAGGGGGGCGAGATAGCAATCAGCCCCAGCATTTT.

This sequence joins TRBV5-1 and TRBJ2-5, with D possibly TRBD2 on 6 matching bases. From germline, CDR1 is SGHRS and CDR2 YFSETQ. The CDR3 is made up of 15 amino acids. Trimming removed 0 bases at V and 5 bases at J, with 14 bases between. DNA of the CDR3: TGCGCCAGCAGCTTGGCCTTCGGAGGGCCGGAGACCCAGTACTTC. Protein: CASSLAFGGPETQYF.

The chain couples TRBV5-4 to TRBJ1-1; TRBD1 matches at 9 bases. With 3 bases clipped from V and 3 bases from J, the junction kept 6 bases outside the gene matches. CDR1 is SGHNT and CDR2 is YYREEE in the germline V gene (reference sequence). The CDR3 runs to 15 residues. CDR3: CASSWNRGRYTEAFF. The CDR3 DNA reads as TGTGCCAGCAGCTGGAACAGGGGGCGGTACACTGAAGCTTTCTTT.